This entry lists 24 T cell receptor beta chains sequenced from one sample in a study of persistence of HIV-infected CD4 T cells. This was the immunoSEQ version 4 assay in survey mode. Sequencing was performed with immunoSEQ multiplex PCR; in TCRdb, only in-frame clones are kept and a portion is missing. The table records around 39,000 clones, 89% of them present only once. What these receptors recognize is not known. Anti-CD3/anti-CD28 beads served as a nonspecific positive control stimulus. CD4+ T cells upregulating both CD40 ligand and CD69 were sorted as responding cells. The sample was CD4+ T cells sorted from PBMCs after roughly 18-hour stimulation, taken from a patient who received antiretroviral therapy. Receptors originate from an adult man with HIV who was CMV-seropositive.

The rearrangement links TRBV6-5 to TRBJ2-1; 8 nucleotides agree with TRBD2. J was trimmed by 6 bases and V by 6 bases; bases with no gene match: 7. The germline V gene has CDR1 MNHEY and CDR2 SVGAGI. CDR3 length: 14 amino acids. The CDR3 DNA sequence: TGTGCCAGCAGATTTAGCGGGGCTATCAATGAGCAGTTCTTC. It encodes CASRFSGAINEQFF.

This chain links TRBV28 with TRBJ2-7, with D unresolved. The germline V gene encodes CDR1 MDHEN and CDR2 SYDVKM. There are 11 residues in the CDR3. The V and J ends lost 1 base and 3 bases respectively, with 1 base between them. The CDR3: CASSLFYEQYF. CDR3 nucleotides: TGTGCCAGCAGTTTATTCTACGAGCAGTACTTC.

The V and J genes are TRBV6-5 and TRBJ1-1; D not resolved. The CDR3 runs to 15 residues. Deletions cut 0 bases from V and 1 base from J, with 9 bases between. Germline assignment: CDR1 MNHEY and CDR2 SVGAGI. Written as DNA, the CDR3 is TGTGCCAGCAGTTACTCTGGCAGTTCGAACACTGAAGCTTTCTTT. Translating it yields CASSYSGSSNTEAFF.

J is TRBJ2-7 and V is TRBV12-3 or TRBV12-4, with a tentative D call TRBD2 (7 bases). CDR3 length: 12 residues. V lost 6 bases and J lost 2, with 8 bases in between. The CDR3 DNA follows: TGTGCCAGCAGAGGGGGGGCCTACGAGCAGTACTTC. Translating it yields CASRGGAYEQYF.

The chain employs TRBV6-1 and TRBJ2-6; D call uncertain. V shed 2 bases and J shed 2 bases, with 4 bases lying between them. Germline CDR1 reads MNHNS; CDR2 reads SASEGT. The CDR3 covers 14 residues. The CDR3 region has the DNA TGTGCCAGCAGTGAACAGACTGGGGCCAACGTCCTGACTTTC. It encodes CASSEQTGANVLTF.

The rearrangement joins TRBV28 to TRBJ2-7, with 10 bases aligning to TRBD2. This CDR3 is built from 14 residues. With 9 bases clipped from V and 3 bases from J, the junction kept 8 bases outside the gene matches. In germline, CDR1 is MDHEN, CDR2 SYDVKM. CDR3 protein: CASDGAGGGYEQYF. The CDR3 DNA sequence: TGTGCCAGTGACGGAGCGGGGGGGGGCTACGAGCAGTACTTC.

The rearrangement links TRBV6-5 to TRBJ1-1; D not resolved. Germline V CDR1 and CDR2: MNHEY, SVGAGI. This CDR3 region has 11 residues. Trimming pared 7 bases from V and 4 bases from J, leaving 7 bases between. The CDR3 nucleotides are TGTGCCAGCAACCGGGTCACTGAAGCTTTCTTT. It encodes CASNRVTEAFF.

J is TRBJ1-1 and V is TRBV5-1, with a possible D match to TRBD1 (5 bases). Germline lookup yields CDR1 SGHRS and CDR2 YFSETQ. The CDR3 runs to 15 residues. Trimming stripped 2 bases from V and 4 bases from J, with 15 bases between. For the CDR3, the DNA is TGCGCCAGCAGCTTACCACAGGCGGTGGGCACTGAAGCTTTCTTT. Encoded protein: CASSLPQAVGTEAFF.

The CDR3 sequence: CASSLAGTGVSTEAFF. The CDR3, as DNA: TGTGCCAGCAGCTTAGCGGGGACAGGGGTTTCAACTGAAGCTTTCTTT. The chain has TRBV7-9 and TRBJ1-1; TRBD1 agrees at 10 bases. Losses at the gene ends were 0 bases for V and 5 bases for J; bases not matched to a gene: 6. Germline V lookup: CDR1 SEHNR, CDR2 FQNEAQ (reference sequence). The CDR3 sequence is 16 residues long.

This clone has a single count. V usage is TRBV6-1 and J usage is TRBJ2-3; D is uncertain. Trimming took off 1 base at V and 8 bases at J, with 10 bases between the two ends. The CDR3 extends over 13 amino acids. Per germline, CDR1 MNHNS and CDR2 SASEGT. This CDR3 is CASSEGAALTQYF. The CDR3, as DNA: TGTGCCAGCAGTGAAGGGGCAGCCCTTACGCAGTATTTT.

The chain is built from TRBV9 and TRBJ2-2; TRBD1 matches 7 bases. CDR1 is SGDLS, CDR2 YYNGEE, per germline. CDR3 length: 17 residues. J was trimmed by 4 bases and V by 0 bases; bases with no gene match: 9. In nucleotides, the CDR3 is TGTGCCAGCAGCGTAGCGGCCAGGGGGATGGGCACCGGGGAGCTGTTTTTT. Encoded protein: CASSVAARGMGTGELFF. Full variable domain (outside the CDR3, taken from reference TRBV9 and TRBJ2-2): DSGVTQTPKHLITATGQRVTLRCSPRSGDLSVYWYQQSLDQGLQFLIQYYNGEERAKGNILERFSAQQFPDLHSELNLSSLELGDSALYFCASSVAARGMGTGELFFGEGSRLTVL.

The chain carries TRBV5-1 and TRBJ1-1; TRBD1 is a possible D gene (5 bases). Trimming took off 5 bases at V and 1 base at J, with 15 bases between the two ends. This CDR3 is 15 amino acids long. Germline V gene lookup returns CDR1 SGHRS and CDR2 YFSETQ. In DNA, the CDR3 is TGCGCCAGCAGTCGTTCCGGGACTTCGAACACTGAAGCTTTCTTT. Translated: CASSRSGTSNTEAFF. Together with reference TRBV5-1 and TRBJ1-1, the CDR3 gives the full variable domain: KAGVTQTPRYLIKTRGQQVTLSCSPISGHRSVSWYQQTPGQGLQFLFEYFSETQRNKGNFPGRFSGRQFSNSRSEMNVSTLELGDSALYLCASSRSGTSNTEAFFGQGTRLTVV.

CDR3 DNA sequence: TGTGCCAGCAGCGTTGCGGGAGGTTTGAACACTGAAGCTTTCTTT. Protein sequence: CASSVAGGLNTEAFF. This chain uses TRBV7-2 with TRBJ1-1, with D unclear. The CDR3 has 15 residues. Per germline, CDR1 SGHTA and CDR2 FQGNSA. V was shortened by 5 bases and J by 0 bases, with 13 bases between the two germline ends.

The rearrangement uses TRBV5-1 and TRBJ1-3; no clear D gene. V lost 6 bases to trimming and J lost 2 bases, with 12 bases between them. The CDR3 is 14 residues long. Germline CDR1 is SGHRS and CDR2 is YFSETQ. The CDR3 sequence: CASTEPGAGNTIYF. CDR3 sequence (DNA): TGCGCCAGCACCGAACCGGGAGCTGGAAACACCATATATTTT.

This clone appeared once. The gene calls are TRBV6-6 and TRBJ2-2; maybe TRBD1 (5 bases). V gave up 5 bases and J gave up 2 bases, with 9 bases separating them. CDR3 length: 14 amino acids. Germline V gene sequence: CDR1 MNHNY, CDR2 SVGAGI (reference sequence). The CDR3, as DNA: TGTGCCAGCAGTATACAGGAAAACACCGGGGAGCTGTTTTTT. Protein product: CASSIQENTGELFF.

The DNA for the CDR3 is TGCAGTGCTAGTCCCACAGGGGTGGATGGAAACACCATATATTTT. This codes for CSASPTGVDGNTIYF. The V gene is TRBV20-1, the J gene TRBJ1-3; 7 positions agree with TRBD1. Germline CDR1 reads DFQATT; CDR2 reads SNEGSKA (reference sequence). There are 15 residues in the CDR3. V lost 3 bases and J lost 3; bases outside the gene matches: 8.

The CDR3: CASSGEPPGQGYNEQFF. The DNA of the CDR3 is TGTGCCAGCAGTGGAGAACCACCGGGACAGGGGTACAATGAGCAGTTCTTC. The chain couples TRBV6-1 to TRBJ2-1; the match to TRBD1 covers 10 bases. Germline CDR1 MNHNS, CDR2 SASEGT. This CDR3 is 17 amino acids long. Trimming took 4 bases from V and 4 from J; bases not matched to a gene: 10.

CDR3 bases: TGCGCCAGCAGCTTGGGAATGGGGGGGCGCAGCGGGGAAGCTTTCTTT. It encodes CASSLGMGGRSGEAFF. The rearrangement joins TRBV5-1 to TRBJ1-1, with D possibly being TRBD1 (6 bases). CDR3 length equals 16 residues. Germline assignment: CDR1 SGHRS and CDR2 YFSETQ. Between the trimmed V and J ends, which lost 0 bases and 8 bases, there was a span of 20 bases.

V gene TRBV5-5 combines with J gene TRBJ2-7; perhaps TRBD2 as D (7 bases). The CDR3 runs 15 residues. Germline lookup yields CDR1 SGHKS and CDR2 YYEKEE (reference sequence). Deletions cut 3 bases from V and 6 bases from J, with 19 bases between. The CDR3 sequence is CASSSPGGAIGEQYF. Written as DNA, the CDR3 is TGTGCCAGCAGCTCTCCGGGGGGCGCAATTGGCGAGCAGTACTTC.

The rearrangement uses TRBV28 and TRBJ2-7, with a tentative D call TRBD1 (6 bases). The germline V gene has CDR1 MDHEN and CDR2 SYDVKM. The V end was cut by 2 bases, the J end by 0 bases, with 11 bases between. CDR3 size: 15 residues. CDR3 protein: CASSLRTAGSYEQYF. CDR3 sequence (DNA): TGTGCCAGCAGTTTAAGGACAGCCGGCTCCTACGAGCAGTACTTC. The whole variable domain, remainder taken from reference TRBV28 and TRBJ2-7, is DVKVTQSSRYLVKRTGEKVFLECVQDMDHENMFWYRQDPGLGLRLIYFSYDVKMKEKGDIPEGYSVSREKKERFSLILESASTNQTSMYLCASSLRTAGSYEQYFGPGTRLTVT.

This clone was counted once. This chain connects TRBV6-1 to TRBJ2-7; D is possibly TRBD1 (5 bases). Germline loops: CDR1 MNHNS, CDR2 SASEGT. Trimming shortened V by 3 bases and J by 0 bases, and 12 bases separated the two germline ends. CDR3 size: 15 residues. CDR3 residues: CASSEFTGHSYEQYF. As DNA, the CDR3 is TGTGCCAGCAGTGAGTTCACAGGTCACTCCTACGAGCAGTACTTC.

The genes are TRBV6-5 and TRBJ1-5; weak D call: TRBD1 (5 bases). This CDR3 spans 15 amino acids. CDR1 is MNHEY, CDR2 SVGAGI, per germline. Trimming took 6 bases from V and 2 from J, leaving 14 bases between them. The CDR3 DNA follows: TGTGCCAGCAGCCTTACAGGTTTTGGCAATCAGCCCCAGCATTTT. The encoded protein is CASSLTGFGNQPQHF.

The sample holds a few counts of this clone. The chain couples TRBV2 to TRBJ2-6, with D perhaps being TRBD1 or TRBD2 (5 bases each). Trimming stripped 0 bases from V and 3 bases from J, with 18 bases between. CDR3 length: 19 residues. Germline lookup yields CDR1 SNHLY and CDR2 FYNNEI. The chain's CDR3 is CASSEARAGTYGGANVLTF. Written as DNA, the CDR3 is TGTGCCAGCAGTGAAGCGCGGGCAGGGACGTACGGTGGGGCCAACGTCCTGACTTTC.

This clone was found once. V and J are TRBV18 and TRBJ1-2; D remains ambiguous. The CDR3 extends over 14 amino acids. Germline lookup yields CDR1 KGHSH and CDR2 LQKENI. V gave up 2 bases and J gave up 3 bases, with 10 bases separating them. The CDR3 is CASSPGNGDYGYTF. For the CDR3, the DNA is TGTGCCAGCTCACCAGGGAATGGGGACTATGGCTACACCTTC.